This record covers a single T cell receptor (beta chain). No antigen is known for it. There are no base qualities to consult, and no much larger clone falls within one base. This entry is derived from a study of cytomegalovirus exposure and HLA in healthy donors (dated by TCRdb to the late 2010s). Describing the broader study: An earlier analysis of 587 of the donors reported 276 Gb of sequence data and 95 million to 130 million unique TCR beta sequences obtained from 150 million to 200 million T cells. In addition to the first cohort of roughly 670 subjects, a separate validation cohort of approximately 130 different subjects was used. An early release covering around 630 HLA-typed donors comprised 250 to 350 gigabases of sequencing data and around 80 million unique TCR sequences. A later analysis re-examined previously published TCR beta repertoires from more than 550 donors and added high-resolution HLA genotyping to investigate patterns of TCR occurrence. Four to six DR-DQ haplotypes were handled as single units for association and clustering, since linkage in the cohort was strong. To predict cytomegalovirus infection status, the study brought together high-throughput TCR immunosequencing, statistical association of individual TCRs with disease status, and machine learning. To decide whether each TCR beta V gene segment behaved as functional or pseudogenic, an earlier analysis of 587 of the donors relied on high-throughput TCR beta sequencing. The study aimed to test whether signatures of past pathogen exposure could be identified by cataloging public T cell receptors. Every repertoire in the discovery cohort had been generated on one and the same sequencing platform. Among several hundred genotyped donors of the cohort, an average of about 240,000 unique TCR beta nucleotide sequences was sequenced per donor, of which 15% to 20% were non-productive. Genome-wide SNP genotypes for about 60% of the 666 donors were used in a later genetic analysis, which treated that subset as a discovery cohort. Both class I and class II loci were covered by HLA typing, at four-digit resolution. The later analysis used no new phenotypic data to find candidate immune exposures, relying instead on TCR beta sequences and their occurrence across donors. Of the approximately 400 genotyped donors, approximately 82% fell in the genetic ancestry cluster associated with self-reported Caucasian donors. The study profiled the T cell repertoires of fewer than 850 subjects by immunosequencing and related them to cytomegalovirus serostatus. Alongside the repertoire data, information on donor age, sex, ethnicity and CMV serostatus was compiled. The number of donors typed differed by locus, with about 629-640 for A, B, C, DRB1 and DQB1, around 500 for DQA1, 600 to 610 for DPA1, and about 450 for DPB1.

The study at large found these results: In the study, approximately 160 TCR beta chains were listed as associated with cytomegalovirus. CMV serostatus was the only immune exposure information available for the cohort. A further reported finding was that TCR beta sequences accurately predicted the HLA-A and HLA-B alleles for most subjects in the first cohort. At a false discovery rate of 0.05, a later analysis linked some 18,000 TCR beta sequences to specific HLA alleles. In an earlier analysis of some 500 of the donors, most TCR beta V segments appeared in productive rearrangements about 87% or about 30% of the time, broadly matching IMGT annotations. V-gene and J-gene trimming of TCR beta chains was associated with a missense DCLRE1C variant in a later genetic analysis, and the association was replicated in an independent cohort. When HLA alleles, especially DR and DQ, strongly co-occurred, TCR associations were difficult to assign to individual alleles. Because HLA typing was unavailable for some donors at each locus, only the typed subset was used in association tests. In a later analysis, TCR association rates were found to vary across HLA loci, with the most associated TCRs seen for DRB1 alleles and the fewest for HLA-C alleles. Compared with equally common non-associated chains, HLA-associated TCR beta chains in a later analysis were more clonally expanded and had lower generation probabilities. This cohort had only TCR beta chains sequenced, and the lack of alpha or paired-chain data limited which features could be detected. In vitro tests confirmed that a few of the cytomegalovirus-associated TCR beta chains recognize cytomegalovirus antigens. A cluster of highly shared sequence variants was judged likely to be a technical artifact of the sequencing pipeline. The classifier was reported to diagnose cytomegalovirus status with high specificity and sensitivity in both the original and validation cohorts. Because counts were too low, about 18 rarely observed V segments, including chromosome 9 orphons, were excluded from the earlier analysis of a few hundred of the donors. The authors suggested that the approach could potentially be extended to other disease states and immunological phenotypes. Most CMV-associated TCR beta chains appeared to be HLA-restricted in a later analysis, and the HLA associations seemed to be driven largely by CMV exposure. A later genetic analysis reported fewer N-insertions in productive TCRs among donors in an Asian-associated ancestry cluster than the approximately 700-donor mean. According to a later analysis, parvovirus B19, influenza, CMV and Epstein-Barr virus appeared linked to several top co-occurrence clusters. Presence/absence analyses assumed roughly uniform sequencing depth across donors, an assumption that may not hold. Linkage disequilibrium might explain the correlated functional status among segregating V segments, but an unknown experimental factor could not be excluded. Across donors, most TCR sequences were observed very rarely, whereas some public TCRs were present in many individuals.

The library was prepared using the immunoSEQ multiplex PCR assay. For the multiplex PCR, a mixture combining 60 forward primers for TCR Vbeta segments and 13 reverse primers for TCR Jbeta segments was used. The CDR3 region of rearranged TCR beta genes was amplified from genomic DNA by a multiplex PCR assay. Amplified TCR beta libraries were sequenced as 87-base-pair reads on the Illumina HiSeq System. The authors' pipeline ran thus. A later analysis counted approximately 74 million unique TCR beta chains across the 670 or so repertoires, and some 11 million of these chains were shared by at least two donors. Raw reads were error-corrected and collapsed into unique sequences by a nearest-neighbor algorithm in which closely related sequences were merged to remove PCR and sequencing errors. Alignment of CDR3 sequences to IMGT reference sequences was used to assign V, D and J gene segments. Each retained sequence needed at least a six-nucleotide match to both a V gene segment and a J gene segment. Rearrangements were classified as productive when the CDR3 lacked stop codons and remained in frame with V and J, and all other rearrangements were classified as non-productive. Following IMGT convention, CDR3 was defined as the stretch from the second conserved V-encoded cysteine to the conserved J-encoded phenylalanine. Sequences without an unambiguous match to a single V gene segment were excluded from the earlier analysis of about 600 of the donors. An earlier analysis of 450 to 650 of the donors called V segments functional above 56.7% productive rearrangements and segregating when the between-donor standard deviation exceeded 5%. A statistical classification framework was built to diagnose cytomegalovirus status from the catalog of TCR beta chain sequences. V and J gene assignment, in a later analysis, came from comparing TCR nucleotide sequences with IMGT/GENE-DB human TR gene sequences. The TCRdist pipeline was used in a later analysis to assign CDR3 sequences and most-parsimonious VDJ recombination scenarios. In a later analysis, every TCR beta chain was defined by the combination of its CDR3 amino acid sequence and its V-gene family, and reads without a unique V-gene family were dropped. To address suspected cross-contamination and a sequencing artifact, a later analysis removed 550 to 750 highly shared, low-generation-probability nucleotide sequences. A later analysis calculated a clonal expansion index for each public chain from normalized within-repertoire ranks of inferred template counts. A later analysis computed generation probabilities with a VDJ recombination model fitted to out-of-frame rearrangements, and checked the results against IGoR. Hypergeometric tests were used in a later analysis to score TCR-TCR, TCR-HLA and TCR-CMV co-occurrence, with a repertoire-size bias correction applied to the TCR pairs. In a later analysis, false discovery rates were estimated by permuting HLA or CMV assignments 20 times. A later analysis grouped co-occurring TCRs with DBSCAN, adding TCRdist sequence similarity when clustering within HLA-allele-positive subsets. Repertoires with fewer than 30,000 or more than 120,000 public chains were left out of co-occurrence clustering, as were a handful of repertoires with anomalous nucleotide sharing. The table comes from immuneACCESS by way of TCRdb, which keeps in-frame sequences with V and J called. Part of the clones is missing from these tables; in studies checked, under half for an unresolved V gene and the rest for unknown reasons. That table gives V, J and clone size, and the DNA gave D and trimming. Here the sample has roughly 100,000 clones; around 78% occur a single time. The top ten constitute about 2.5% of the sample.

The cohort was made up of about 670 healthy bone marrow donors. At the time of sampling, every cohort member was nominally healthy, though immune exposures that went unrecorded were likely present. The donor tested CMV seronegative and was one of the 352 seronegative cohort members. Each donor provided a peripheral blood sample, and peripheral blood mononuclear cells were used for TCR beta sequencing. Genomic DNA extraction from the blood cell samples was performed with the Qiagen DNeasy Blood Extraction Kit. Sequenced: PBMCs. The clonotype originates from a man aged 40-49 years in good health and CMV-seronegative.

The DNA reads TGTGCCAGCAGCTTGGGGGCGTCTGGGGCCAACGTCCTGACTTTC. Translated, this is CASSLGASGANVLTF. The receptor chain draws on TRBV5-6 and TRBJ2-6; no D segment can be confidently identified. The cysteine opens and the phenylalanine closes a CDR3 of 15 amino acids. The only DNA kept is the CDR3, 45 bases in frame from the first base. CDR1 and CDR2, looked up from the germline V gene, are SGHDT and YYEEEE. V is shortened by 0 bases, J by 1 base, and the region joining them spans 5 bases.